Reported below is one T cell receptor (beta chain). Which antigen it targets is not known. Base qualities were left out, and no much larger clone turns up one base away. These data come from a study of blood T cell repertoires in COVID-19 (dated by TCRdb to about 2020). Background on the whole study: Collaborator samples came from the United States, Italy and Spain and covered acute and convalescent phases of COVID-19. The material from the prospective study consisted of cDNA or gDNA derived from T cells, B-cell-depleted T cells, or PBMCs. The dataset comprised deeply sampled blood TCRbeta repertoires from subjects exposed to, actively infected with, or recovered from COVID-19. The repertoires were made available in a free public database intended to serve as a resource for research on the immune response to SARS-CoV-2. Samples were obtained from the ongoing ImmuneRACE study (first 160 participants) and from 1,254 subjects provided by 6 global collaborators. Sample metadata almost always included a de-identified subject ID, COVID-19 status, age in years and sex. Where available, HLA class I and class II types were taken from metadata supplied by the sample provider and were not determined by assay-based typing.

The junction shows trimming of 3 bases on V and 3 bases on J, plus 12 bases between the germline ends. Counted from cysteine to phenylalanine, this CDR3 has 14 amino acids. Of all the DNA, just the CDR3 is kept, 42 bases in frame from base 1. CDR1 and CDR2 were assigned from the germline V gene as MNHNS and SASEGT. Whole blood was collected in K2EDTA tubes by collaborating institutions according to the institutions' own protocols. For TCRbeta analysis, collaborators shipped samples as frozen whole blood, isolated PBMCs, or DNA extracted from either of those sample types. Beyond this particular receptor, the publication reports: Clinical and demographic metadata were provided uncurated, with the amount varying by source and participant.

TCRbeta CDR3 regions were amplified from genomic DNA by means of the immunoSEQ Assay, a bias-controlled multiplex PCR. In the source study's methods: Nucleated cell counts per sample were estimated from amplification of reference gene primers within the assay. To quantify the absolute abundance of each unique TCRbeta CDR3 rearrangement, sequence reads were collapsed and filtered. For each sample, productive Simpson clonality was calculated by taking the square root of Simpson's diversity index across productive rearrangements. This immuneACCESS table, as held by TCRdb, lists in-frame sequences with V and J called but not all clones. Of the missing ones, under half trace to an unresolved V gene in checked studies; the others have no known cause. That table gives V, J and clone size, and the DNA gave D and trimming. This sample has roughly 670,000 clones in its table, and over 80% of those were observed once. The ten largest make up roughly 0.26% of the sample.

The sequence came from a woman between 18 and 29 years old with acute or convalescent COVID-19. The material sequenced was peripheral blood. Rearrangement joined TRBV6-1 to TRBJ2-7; the best D guess is TRBD2, with 6 bases matching. The DNA sequence reads TGTGCCAGCAGTGATTCGGGACTCTTCTACGAGCAGTACTTC. The translation is CASSDSGLFYEQYF.